A single sample gave rise to the 24 T cell receptor beta chains below, sequenced in a study of CXCR3-negative and CXCR3-positive naive CD8 T cells. Carrying UMI labels, the TRB cDNA libraries were prepared through 5' RACE. TCRdb re-called the 5' RACE reads; one entry per CDR3 protein, DNA not given. The table lists 20,000 to 30,000 distinct CDR3 sequences. Sample: naive CXCR3- CD8+ T cells from blood. The subset denotes: CD45RO-CCR7+CD27+CD95- naive CD8+ T cells lacking CXCR3 (TNR3-). These receptors originate from a human donor in good health. Some clones in this sample may be carry-over from other donors' samples.

The rearrangement uses TRBV29-1 and TRBJ2-2; TCRdb picks TRBD1, but there is no DNA to check that call. Per germline, CDR1 SQVTM and CDR2 ANQGSEA. This CDR3 has 13 amino acids. CDR3 sequence reads: CSVWGVHTGELFF.

The chain is built from TRBV20-1 and TRBJ2-7; TCRdb designates TRBD2, a call that cannot be tested without DNA. The V gene's germline CDR1 is DFQATT and CDR2 SNEGSKA (reference sequence). CDR3 length: 15 residues. CDR3 protein: CSARDREDPNYEQYF.

V is TRBV7-9 and J is TRBJ2-1; TCRdb outputs TRBD1, but without DNA this stays unchecked. The length of the CDR3 is 14 residues. The germline V gene encodes CDR1 SEHNR and CDR2 FQNEAQ (reference sequence). The CDR3 protein is CASSPDAEWGEQFF.

The chain recombines TRBV29-1 with TRBJ2-7; the TCRdb D gene call, TRBD1, has no DNA to confirm it. The germline V gene encodes CDR1 SQVTM and CDR2 ANQGSEA. This CDR3 has 17 amino acids. The CDR3 loop is CSVVPTNRDRPDYEQYF.

The gene calls are TRBV7-9 and TRBJ1-2; TCRdb's D call, TRBD1, is unchecked because there is no DNA. Germline assignment: CDR1 SEHNR and CDR2 FQNEAQ (reference sequence). The length of the CDR3 is 14 residues. CDR3 sequence: CASSLRTENYGYTF.

The CDR3 sequence is CASSLRDRSLGDYGYTF. The rearrangement uses TRBV21-1 and TRBJ1-2; the TRBD1 assignment by TCRdb is unverifiable without DNA. TRBV21-1 is an annotated pseudogene. This CDR3 has 17 residues.

The chain has TRBV10-3 and TRBJ2-7; TCRdb calls TRBD2, which cannot be checked without DNA. The length of the CDR3 is 15 residues. Germline loops: CDR1 ENHRY, CDR2 SYGVKD. CDR3 protein: CAISVIAENSYEQYF.

This sequence joins TRBV20-1 and TRBJ2-3; TCRdb picks TRBD2, but there is no DNA to check that call. The CDR3 is 15 amino acids. Germline CDR1 DFQATT, CDR2 SNEGSKA (reference sequence). The CDR3 loop reads CSAWDYSGPTDTQYF.

The V call is TRBV9, the J call TRBJ1-1. CDR3 size: 14 residues. Germline V gene sequence: CDR1 SGDLS, CDR2 YYNGEE. The CDR3 here is CASSPNPGNTEAFF.

This chain uses TRBV7-6 with TRBJ2-5; TCRdb lists TRBD2, though no DNA is available to test this call. Germline V lookup: CDR1 SGHVS, CDR2 FNYEAQ. The CDR3 is 16 residues long. The CDR3 sequence is CASSLRDSAGGPPKYF. Filled out from reference TRBV7-6 and TRBJ2-5, the complete variable domain reads GAGVSQSPRYKVTKRGQDVALRCDPISGHVSLYWYRQALGQGPEFLTYFNYEAQQDKSGLPNDRFSAERPEGSISTLTIQRTEQRDSAMYRCASSLRDSAGGPPKYFGPGTRLLVL.

The V call is TRBV7-6, the J call TRBJ2-7; without DNA, the TCRdb call of TRBD1 cannot be checked. Germline lookup yields CDR1 SGHVS and CDR2 FNYEAQ. The CDR3 runs to 15 residues. CDR3 region: CASSLDQGSLYEQYF.

This rearrangement joins TRBV14 to TRBJ1-5; without DNA, the TCRdb call of TRBD1 cannot be checked. This CDR3 has 13 amino acids. CDR1 SGHDN and CDR2 FVKESK come from the germline V gene. CDR3 amino acids: CASSPRGDQPQHF.

V usage is TRBV7-9 and J usage is TRBJ2-7; TCRdb calls TRBD1, which cannot be checked without DNA. CDR1 is SEHNR and CDR2 is FQNEAQ in the germline V gene (reference sequence). This CDR3 contains 14 residues. CDR3 sequence reads: CASSSGTEGIEQYF.

The chain combines TRBV5-5 with TRBJ2-2; no DNA is available, so the TRBD2 call from TCRdb remains unchecked. CDR1 SGHKS and CDR2 YYEKEE come from the germline V gene (reference sequence). The CDR3 is 15 amino acids. The CDR3 here is CASSSRPDTIGELFF.

V gene TRBV28 combines with J gene TRBJ2-5; checking the TCRdb D call of TRBD1 is not possible without DNA. This CDR3 is 16 amino acids long. The germline V gene encodes CDR1 MDHEN and CDR2 SYDVKM. The CDR3 spells CASSPSGTVLQETQYF.

The V and J genes are TRBV25-1 and TRBJ2-1. This CDR3 comprises 16 residues. Per germline, CDR1 MGHDK and CDR2 SYGVNS. CDR3 protein: CASSEYGVDSYNEQFF.

The J gene is TRBJ2-1, the V gene TRBV20-1; TCRdb selects TRBD2, and the lack of DNA leaves this call unchecked. CDR3 length: 15 residues. Per the germline V gene, CDR1 is DFQATT and CDR2 is SNEGSKA (reference sequence). The CDR3 protein is CSARPLTSQPSEQFF.

The chain couples TRBV6-5 to TRBJ1-2; TCRdb calls TRBD1, which cannot be checked without DNA. CDR1 is MNHEY and CDR2 is SVGAGI in the germline V gene. The CDR3 extends over 12 amino acids. The CDR3 region is CASRTGVNGYTF.

V and J are TRBV7-3 and TRBJ2-7; the TCRdb D gene call, TRBD2, has no DNA to confirm it. This CDR3 has 15 amino acids. CDR1 is SGHTA, CDR2 FQGTGA, per germline. CDR3 sequence reads: CASSRRPDLSYEQYF.

This chain connects TRBV19 to TRBJ2-1; TCRdb designates TRBD1, a call that cannot be tested without DNA. Per germline, CDR1 LNHDA and CDR2 SQIVND (reference sequence). The CDR3 runs to 11 residues. CDR3 sequence: CASSLGQQQFF.

V is TRBV12-3 or TRBV12-4 and J is TRBJ2-7; there is no DNA to check the TCRdb D call of TRBD2. CDR3 size: 16 residues. CDR3 sequence: CASSLLAGADSYEQYF.

The V gene is TRBV12-3 or TRBV12-4, the J gene TRBJ2-1; TCRdb's D gene call, TRBD1, goes unchecked for lack of DNA. The CDR3 extends over 15 amino acids. The CDR3 here is CALNRVDAPYNEQFF.

V gene TRBV15 combines with J gene TRBJ2-5. The CDR3 length is 12 residues. Germline values: CDR1 LNHNV, CDR2 YYDKDF (reference sequence). This CDR3 is CATSRDPMVQYF. Full variable domain (rest looked up from reference TRBV15 and TRBJ2-5): DAMVIQNPRYQVTQFGKPVTLSCSQTLNHNVMYWYQQKSSQAPKLLFHYYDKDFNNEADTPDNFQSRRPNTSFCFLDIRSPGLGDTAMYLCATSRDPMVQYFGPGTRLLVL.

The chain recombines TRBV7-2 with TRBJ2-2; checking the TCRdb D call of TRBD2 is not possible without DNA. Germline CDR1 and CDR2: SGHTA and FQGNSA. The CDR3 sequence is 16 residues long. CDR3 region: CASSLTSGGLTGELFF.